This record looks at one TCR beta chain sequence and its context. No antigen is known for it. Reanalyzing the 5' RACE reads, TCRdb keeps one entry per CDR3 protein, without DNA. Its clone listing holds about 160,000 distinct CDR3 sequences. Germline V gene data show CDR1 as SQVTM and CDR2 as ANQGSEA. The CDR3 is 11 residues long. The sample comes from a study of monozygotic twins with inflammatory bowel disease. Findings and limits, study-wide: On the inverse Simpson index, IBD patients scored lower for TCRbeta diversity than healthy co-twins. Among the T cells, different subtypes could not be distinguished. Possibly reflecting limited power, no difference in repertoire similarity was found between concordant and discordant twins. Support for a single strong signal or clonotype associated with IBD was absent.

Specimen: blood. The receptor was derived from a human donor with ulcerative colitis or Crohn's disease, or a healthy co-twin of an affected twin (not recorded which). The V call is TRBV29-1, the J call TRBJ1-1. CDR3 protein: CTITQNTEAFF.